The next 27 T cell receptor beta chains were all read from a single sample in a study of blood T cell repertoires in COVID-19. Measured with immunoSEQ multiplex PCR; TCRdb has only the in-frame clones, and not every one. Of 250,000 or so clones in the sample, 85% to 90% were seen once. Input material: PBMCs or T cells enriched from blood (not recorded which). These TCRs come from a man in his forties who had recovered from COVID-19.

The rearrangement uses TRBV5-1 and TRBJ2-7; 8 bases align to TRBD2. V lost 2 bases, J lost 6 bases, and 13 bases stayed unmatched. CDR1 SGHRS and CDR2 YFSETQ come from the germline V gene. The CDR3 loop spans 16 amino acids. CDR3 sequence: CASSLKERELVAEQYF. CDR3 DNA: TGCGCCAGCAGCTTAAAAGAGCGGGAGTTGGTGGCCGAGCAGTACTTC.

V gene TRBV2 combines with J gene TRBJ1-3; no clear D gene. The ends were cut back, 4 bases at V and 4 bases at J, with 11 bases in the middle. This CDR3 is 14 amino acids long. Per germline, CDR1 SNHLY and CDR2 FYNNEI. The CDR3 DNA sequence: TGTGCCAGCAGTGTCGGGTCACTCGGAAACACCATATATTTT. Protein product: CASSVGSLGNTIYF.

J is TRBJ1-1 and V is TRBV6-5; D is unresolved. The germline V gene has CDR1 MNHEY and CDR2 SVGAGI. The CDR3 is made up of 12 amino acids. Trimming pared 8 bases from V and 5 bases from J, leaving 12 bases between. This CDR3 reads CASSQGSTEAFF. CDR3 in DNA: TGTGCCAGCTCACAAGGGAGTACTGAAGCTTTCTTT.

The chain carries TRBV13 and TRBJ2-7; a possible D gene is TRBD2 (6 bases). The V gene lost 5 bases and the J gene lost 3 bases, with 8 bases spanning the gap. This CDR3 spans 12 amino acids. Germline V CDR1 and CDR2: PRHDT, FYEKMQ (reference sequence). The CDR3 loop is CASSRRGYEQYF. The CDR3 DNA reads TGTGCCAGCAGCCGGCGGGGCTACGAGCAGTACTTC.

This chain joins TRBV4-1 and TRBJ1-2; TRBD1 might be the D (5 bases). In germline, CDR1 is MGHRA, CDR2 YSYEKL. The CDR3 extends over 14 amino acids. V dropped 5 bases and J dropped 6 bases, with 16 bases sitting between them. The CDR3 DNA sequence: TGCGCCAGCAGCACCCGGGCAGGGTCGGATGGCTACACCTTC. Translating it yields CASSTRAGSDGYTF.

The rearrangement joins TRBV6-2 or TRBV6-3 to TRBJ1-2, with D perhaps TRBD1 (5 bases). Trimming cost V 5 bases and J 0 bases, with 10 bases left between them. This CDR3 has 14 amino acids. The V gene's germline CDR1 is MNHEY and CDR2 SVGEGT. The CDR3 bases are TGTGCCAGCAGTCCAATACAGGCTAACTATGGCTACACCTTC. It yields the protein CASSPIQANYGYTF.

The chain uses TRBV7-9 and TRBJ2-1, with 8 bases identical to TRBD2. V trimming: 7 bases; J trimming: 0 bases; junction bases outside the gene matches: 11. This CDR3 has 17 residues. Germline CDR1 reads SEHNR; CDR2 reads FQNEAQ (reference sequence). This CDR3 is CASNRAPGTSSYNEQFF. CDR3 bases: TGTGCCAGCAACCGGGCCCCGGGGACTAGCTCCTACAATGAGCAGTTCTTC.

This clone was detected a few times. The rearrangement links TRBV4-1 to TRBJ2-7, with D maybe TRBD2 (6 bases). V lost 1 base and J 8 bases, leaving 27 bases between the germline ends. CDR1 is MGHRA, CDR2 YSYEKL, per germline. The CDR3 contains 18 residues. The CDR3: CASSQVPLLRGNRVQQYF. CDR3 sequence (DNA): TGCGCCAGCAGCCAAGTTCCCTTGTTGCGGGGTAATCGGGTCCAGCAGTACTTC.

The CDR3 DNA is TGTGCCAGCAGCCAAGGGGAGGGAGGTCAGCCCCAGCATTTT. Residues: CASSQGEGGQPQHF. V is TRBV3-1 (or the pseudogene TRBV3-2) and J is TRBJ1-5, with no clear D. V lost 1 base, J lost 6 bases, and 10 bases lay in between. The germline V gene has CDR1 LGHDT and CDR2 YNNKEL (reference sequence). This CDR3 is 14 amino acids long.

The V gene is TRBV19, the J gene TRBJ1-5, with D hard to call. Between the trimmed V and J ends, which lost 3 bases and 3 bases, there was a span of 12 bases. CDR1 and CDR2 from the germline V gene are LNHDA and SQIVND (reference sequence). This CDR3 contains 15 residues. The CDR3 sequence: CASSIPGSSNQPQHF. CDR3 DNA sequence: TGTGCCAGTAGTATCCCGGGATCGTCCAATCAGCCCCAGCATTTT.

The chain carries TRBV6-5 and TRBJ1-2; TRBD1 might be the D (5 bases). The CDR3 is 13 amino acids. Trimming stripped 7 bases from V and 8 bases from J, with 17 bases between. The germline V gene encodes CDR1 MNHEY and CDR2 SVGAGI. The CDR3: CASTRQRGGGYTF. In DNA, the CDR3 is TGTGCCAGCACACGACAGCGGGGTGGGGGCTACACCTTC.

The J gene is TRBJ2-7, the V gene TRBV19; TRBD2 aligns across 8 bases. The CDR3 runs 18 residues. Germline CDR1 and CDR2: LNHDA and SQIVND (reference sequence). After removal of 5 bases from V and 2 bases from J, the junction contained 17 bases not matched to a gene. The CDR3 DNA is TGTGCCAGTAGTCTTAGCACTACCGGGACTAGGGTCGCCTACGAGCAGTACTTC. Translated: CASSLSTTGTRVAYEQYF.

V usage is TRBV5-6 and J usage is TRBJ1-2; D is perhaps TRBD1 (6 bases). Per the germline V gene, CDR1 is SGHDT and CDR2 is YYEEEE. The V end lost 2 bases, the J end lost 2 bases, and 13 bases lay between the germline ends. The CDR3 runs 15 residues. The CDR3 bases are TGTGCCAGCAGCTTAGTGGGGGCTCAGAACTATGGCTACACCTTC. It translates to CASSLVGAQNYGYTF. Using reference TRBV5-6 and TRBJ1-2 for the parts outside the CDR3, the full variable domain is DAGVTQSPTHLIKTRGQQVTLRCSPKSGHDTVSWYQQALGQGPQFIFQYYEEEERQRGNFPDRFSGHQFPNYSSELNVNALLLGDSALYLCASSLVGAQNYGYTFGSGTRLTVV.

J is TRBJ1-1 and V is TRBV2; a weak D match, TRBD1 (5 bases). The V end lost 6 bases, the J end lost 0 bases, and 11 bases lay between the germline ends. This CDR3 contains 14 residues. Germline CDR1 and CDR2: SNHLY and FYNNEI. The CDR3 DNA reads TGTGCCAGCAGCACCGACAGATTGAACACTGAAGCTTTCTTT. This translates into CASSTDRLNTEAFF.

The chain is built from TRBV2 and TRBJ2-5, with 7 bases matching TRBD1. From germline, CDR1 is SNHLY and CDR2 FYNNEI. CDR3 length equals 14 residues. V lost 3 bases, J lost 3 bases, and 4 bases stayed unmatched. DNA of the CDR3: TGTGCCAGCAGTGACAGGGGGTATGAAGAGACCCAGTACTTC. This encodes CASSDRGYEETQYF.

The chain recombines TRBV27 with TRBJ1-2; D perhaps matches TRBD1 (5 bases). Germline V gene data show CDR1 as MNHEY and CDR2 as SMNVEV (reference sequence). The length of the CDR3 is 15 residues. The V and J ends lost 0 bases and 8 bases respectively, with 16 bases between them. CDR3 in amino acids: CASSLSWPPRGGYTF. DNA for the CDR3: TGTGCCAGCAGTTTATCGTGGCCCCCCCGGGGGGGCTACACCTTC.

This clone showed up just once. The J gene is TRBJ1-2, the V gene TRBV29-1; 9 bases are shared with TRBD1. Per the germline V gene, CDR1 is SQVTM and CDR2 is ANQGSEA. V dropped 7 bases and J dropped 8; count of bases not matched to a gene: 5. The CDR3 has 11 amino acids. The DNA of the CDR3 is TGCAGCGCACTTACAGGGGGCGGCTACACCTTC. This codes for CSALTGGGYTF.

CDR3 residues: CARSHPVGATGAGELFF. The CDR3 DNA follows: TGTGCCAGAAGCCACCCGGTGGGTGCCACAGGGGCCGGGGAGCTGTTTTTT. V usage is TRBV5-3 and J usage is TRBJ2-2; 7 bases are a match to TRBD1. TRBV5-3 is identified as an open reading frame with a role that is uncertain. The CDR3 totals 17 residues. Trimming took 4 bases from V and 6 from J; bases not matched to a gene: 15.

CDR3 sequence: CASSPLSQRLADTQYF. DNA of the CDR3: TGTGCCAGCAGCCCCCTATCTCAGCGGTTGGCAGATACGCAGTATTTT. This chain connects TRBV7-8 to TRBJ2-3; TRBD2 is a possible D gene (5 bases). This CDR3 is 16 amino acids long. Germline CDR1 reads SGHVS; CDR2 reads FQNEAQ. Deletions cut 5 bases from V and 4 bases from J, with 19 bases between. The full variable domain, in which reference TRBV7-8 and TRBJ2-3 provide the parts outside the CDR3, is GAGVSQSPRYKVAKRGQDVALRCDPISGHVSLFWYQQALGQGPEFLTYFQNEAQLDKSGLPSDRFFAERPEGSVSTLKIQRTQQEDSAVYLCASSPLSQRLADTQYFGPGTRLTVL.

This chain uses TRBV5-1 with TRBJ1-6; D is unresolved. The CDR3 runs 14 residues. The germline gives CDR1 SGHRS, CDR2 YFSETQ. Trimming removed 2 bases at V and 7 bases at J, with 10 bases between. DNA for the CDR3: TGCGCCAGCAGCTTAGCCGGTATCAATTCACCCCTCCACTTT. Protein sequence: CASSLAGINSPLHF.

V and J are TRBV18 and TRBJ2-5; D unclear. In germline, CDR1 is KGHSH, CDR2 LQKENI. Deletions cut 3 bases from V and 0 bases from J, with 11 bases between. This CDR3 comprises 15 residues. The CDR3 sequence: CASSPAGGYQETQYF. Written as DNA, the CDR3 is TGTGCCAGCTCACCGGCCGGCGGTTACCAAGAGACCCAGTACTTC.

This clone occurred once. The chain couples TRBV5-1 to TRBJ2-2, with D uncertain. The CDR3 spans 14 residues. Germline V gene sequence: CDR1 SGHRS, CDR2 YFSETQ. V was pared by 6 bases and J by 2 bases, with 11 bases between. The CDR3 spells CASKTDLNTGELFF. In DNA, the CDR3 is TGCGCCAGCAAAACAGATTTAAACACCGGGGAGCTGTTTTTT.

The chain is built from TRBV18 and TRBJ2-7; TRBD2 matches at 7 bases. J lost 4 bases, V lost 3 bases, and 9 bases had no gene match. CDR1 is KGHSH and CDR2 is LQKENI in the germline V gene. The CDR3 sequence is 15 residues long. The chain's CDR3 is CASSPGGDLVYEQYF. The CDR3 DNA follows: TGTGCCAGCTCACCGGGGGGGGATCTGGTTTACGAGCAGTACTTC.

The CDR3 sequence: CASSQAGDRGNQPQHF. The CDR3 DNA follows: TGTGCCAGCAGCCAAGCTGGGGACAGGGGTAATCAGCCCCAGCATTTT. The chain employs TRBV3-1 (or the pseudogene TRBV3-2) and TRBJ1-5; 10 positions agree with TRBD1. This CDR3 region has 16 residues. CDR1 is LGHDT, CDR2 YNNKEL, per germline (reference sequence). V was pared by 1 base and J by 4 bases, with 4 bases of the junction left unmatched.

This sequence joins TRBV19 and TRBJ1-1, with D unclear. Deletions cut 5 bases from V and 2 bases from J, with 15 bases between. The CDR3 is 15 residues long. Germline CDR1 is LNHDA and CDR2 is SQIVND (reference sequence). In DNA form, the CDR3 reads TGTGCCAGTAGTCCAGACCTGGGCCGTAACACTGAAGCTTTCTTT. Its protein is CASSPDLGRNTEAFF.

The V call is TRBV5-1, the J call TRBJ2-7; TRBD1 matches 7 bases. This CDR3 has 16 amino acids. Germline V gene sequence: CDR1 SGHRS, CDR2 YFSETQ. The V gene end was trimmed by 0 bases and the J gene end by 5 bases; junction bases not matched to a gene: 11. CDR3 nucleotides: TGCGCCAGCAGCTTGGAAAGAGGGACAGCAGATCACGAGCAGTACTTC. This sequence encodes CASSLERGTADHEQYF.

The genes are TRBV19 and TRBJ2-2, with 9 bases that match TRBD2. Germline CDR1 LNHDA, CDR2 SQIVND (reference sequence). V trimming: 6 bases; J trimming: 1 base; junction bases outside the gene matches: 3. This CDR3 region has 15 residues. The DNA of the CDR3 is TGTGCCAGTAGCCGACTAGCGGTGAACACCGGGGAGCTGTTTTTT. Encoded protein: CASSRLAVNTGELFF.